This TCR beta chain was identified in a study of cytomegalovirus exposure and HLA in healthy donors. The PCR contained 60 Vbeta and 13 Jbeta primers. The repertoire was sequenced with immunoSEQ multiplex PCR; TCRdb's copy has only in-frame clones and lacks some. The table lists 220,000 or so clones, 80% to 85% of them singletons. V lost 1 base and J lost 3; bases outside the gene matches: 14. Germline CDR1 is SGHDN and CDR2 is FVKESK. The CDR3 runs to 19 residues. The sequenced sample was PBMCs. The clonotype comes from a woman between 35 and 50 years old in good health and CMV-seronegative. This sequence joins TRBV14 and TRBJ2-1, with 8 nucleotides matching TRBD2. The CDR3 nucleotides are TGTGCCAGCAGCCAAGGGCCCAGATCACTAGCGGACTTCTACAATGAGCAGTTCTTC. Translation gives CASSQGPRSLADFYNEQFF.